This TCR beta chain was identified in a study of T cell changes during pregnancy in multiple sclerosis. CDR3 length: 17 residues. V gave up 0 bases and J gave up 0 bases, with 13 bases separating them. The germline V gene encodes CDR1 SGHKS and CDR2 YYEKEE (reference sequence). The protocol was immunoSEQ multiplex PCR, while the TCRdb copy is restricted to in-frame clones and leaves out a portion. The sample shows fewer than 85,000 clones, around 92% of them seen only once. The gene calls are TRBV5-5 and TRBJ2-1; a weak D match, TRBD2 (6 bases). Source: peripheral blood, taken in the third trimester of pregnancy. This receptor was obtained from a female donor in good health, enrolled as a control in a pregnancy study. The CDR3 nucleotides read TGTGCCAGCAGCTTGGCCACCGGGGGTAGCTCCTACAATGAGCAGTTCTTC. Protein product: CASSLATGGSSYNEQFF. The variable domain in full, completed from reference TRBV5-5 and TRBJ2-1, reads DAGVTQSPTHLIKTRGQQVTLRCSPISGHKSVSWYQQVLGQGPQFIFQYYEKEERGRGNFPDRFSARQFPNYSSELNVNALLLGDSALYLCASSLATGGSSYNEQFFGPGTRLTVL.